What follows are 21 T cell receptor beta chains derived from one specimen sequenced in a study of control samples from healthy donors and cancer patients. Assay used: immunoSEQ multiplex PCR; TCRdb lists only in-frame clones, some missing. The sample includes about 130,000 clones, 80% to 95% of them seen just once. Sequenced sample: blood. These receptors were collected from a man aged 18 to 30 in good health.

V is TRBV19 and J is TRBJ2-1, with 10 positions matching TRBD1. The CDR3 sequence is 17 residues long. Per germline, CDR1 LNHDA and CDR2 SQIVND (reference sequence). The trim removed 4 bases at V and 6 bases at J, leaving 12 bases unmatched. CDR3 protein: CASSRSPDRGLLNEQFF. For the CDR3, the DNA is TGTGCCAGTAGTAGGAGCCCCGACAGGGGGCTTCTCAATGAGCAGTTCTTC.

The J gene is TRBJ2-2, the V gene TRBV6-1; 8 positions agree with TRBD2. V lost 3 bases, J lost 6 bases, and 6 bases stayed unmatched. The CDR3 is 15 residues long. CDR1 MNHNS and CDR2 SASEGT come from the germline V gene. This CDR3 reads CASSENFGGAGELFF. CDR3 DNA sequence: TGTGCCAGCAGTGAGAACTTCGGGGGGGCCGGGGAGCTGTTTTTT.

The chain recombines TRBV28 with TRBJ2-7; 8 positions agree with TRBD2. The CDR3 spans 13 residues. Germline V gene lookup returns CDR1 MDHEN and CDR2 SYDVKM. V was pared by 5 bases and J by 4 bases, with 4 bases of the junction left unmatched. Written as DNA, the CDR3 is TGTGCCAGCAGTCACGGGGGGGAATACGAGCAGTACTTC. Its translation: CASSHGGEYEQYF. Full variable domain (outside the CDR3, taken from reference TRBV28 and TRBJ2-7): DVKVTQSSRYLVKRTGEKVFLECVQDMDHENMFWYRQDPGLGLRLIYFSYDVKMKEKGDIPEGYSVSREKKERFSLILESASTNQTSMYLCASSHGGEYEQYFGPGTRLTVT.

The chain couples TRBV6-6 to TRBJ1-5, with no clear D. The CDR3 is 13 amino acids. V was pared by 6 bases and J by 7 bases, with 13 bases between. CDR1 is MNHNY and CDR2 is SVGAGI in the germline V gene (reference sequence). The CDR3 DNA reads TGTGCCAGCAGCCGGACTCAAAGGCAGCCCCAGCATTTT. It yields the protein CASSRTQRQPQHF.

In DNA, the CDR3 is TGTGCCACCAGCAGAGATAAGAACCCCTGGGGGGGTGCTTTCTTT. Its translation is CATSRDKNPWGGAFF. The rearrangement uses TRBV15 and TRBJ1-1; perhaps TRBD1 as D (5 bases). The V gene's germline CDR1 is LNHNV and CDR2 YYDKDF (reference sequence). The CDR3 contains 15 residues. V dropped 0 bases and J dropped 11 bases, with 19 bases sitting between them.

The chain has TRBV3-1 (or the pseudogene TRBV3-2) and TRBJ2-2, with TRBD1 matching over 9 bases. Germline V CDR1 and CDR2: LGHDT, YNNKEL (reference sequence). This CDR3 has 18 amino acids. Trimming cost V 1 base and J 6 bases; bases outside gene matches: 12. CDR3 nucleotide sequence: TGTGCCAGCAGCCAAGCAAGAGGGACAGGGTTTGCATCCGGGGAGCTGTTTTTT. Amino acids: CASSQARGTGFASGELFF.

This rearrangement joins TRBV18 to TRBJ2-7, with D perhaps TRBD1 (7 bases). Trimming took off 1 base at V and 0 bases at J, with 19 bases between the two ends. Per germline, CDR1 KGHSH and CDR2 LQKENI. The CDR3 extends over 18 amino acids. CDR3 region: CASSPLAQGGTYSYEQYF. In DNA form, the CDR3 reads TGTGCCAGCTCACCACTCGCCCAGGGGGGCACCTACTCCTACGAGCAGTACTTC.

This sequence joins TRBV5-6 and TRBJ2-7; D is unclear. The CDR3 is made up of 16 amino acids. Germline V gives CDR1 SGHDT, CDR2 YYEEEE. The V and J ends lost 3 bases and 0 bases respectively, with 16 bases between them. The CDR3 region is CASSSAADFSSYEQYF. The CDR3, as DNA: TGTGCCAGCAGCTCCGCTGCGGATTTCAGCTCCTACGAGCAGTACTTC.

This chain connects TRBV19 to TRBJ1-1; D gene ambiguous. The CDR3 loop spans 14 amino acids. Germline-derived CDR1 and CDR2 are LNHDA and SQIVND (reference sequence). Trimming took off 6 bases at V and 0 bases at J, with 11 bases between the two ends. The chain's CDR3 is CASRRDAMNTEAFF. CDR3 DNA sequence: TGTGCCAGTAGACGAGACGCCATGAACACTGAAGCTTTCTTT.

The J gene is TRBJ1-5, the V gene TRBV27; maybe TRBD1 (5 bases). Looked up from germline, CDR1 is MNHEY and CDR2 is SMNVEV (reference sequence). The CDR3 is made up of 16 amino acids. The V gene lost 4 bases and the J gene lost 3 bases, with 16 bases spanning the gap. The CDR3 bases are TGTGCCAGCAGTTCAACCCGGGGCAGGTTCAATCAGCCCCAGCATTTT. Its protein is CASSSTRGRFNQPQHF.

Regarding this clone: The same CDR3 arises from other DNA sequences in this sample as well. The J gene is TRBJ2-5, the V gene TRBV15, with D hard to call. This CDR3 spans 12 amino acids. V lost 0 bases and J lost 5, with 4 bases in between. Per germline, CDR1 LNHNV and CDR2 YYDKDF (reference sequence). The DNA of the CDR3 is TGTGCCACCAGCAGAGATGTGGAGACCCAGTACTTC. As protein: CATSRDVETQYF.

CDR3 in DNA: TGCGCCAGCAGCCTCGCCGGCTCCAGATACGAGCAGTACTTC. Translating it yields CASSLAGSRYEQYF. This chain joins TRBV5-1 and TRBJ2-7; D not resolved. V gave up 4 bases and J gave up 4 bases, with 15 bases separating them. This CDR3 spans 14 amino acids. CDR1 and CDR2 from the germline V gene are SGHRS and YFSETQ.

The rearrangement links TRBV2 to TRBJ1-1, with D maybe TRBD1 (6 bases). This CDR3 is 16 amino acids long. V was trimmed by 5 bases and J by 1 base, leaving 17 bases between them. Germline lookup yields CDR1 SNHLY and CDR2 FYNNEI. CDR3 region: CASSLNSPGANTEAFF. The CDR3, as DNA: TGTGCCAGCAGTTTAAATAGTCCAGGGGCGAACACTGAAGCTTTCTTT.

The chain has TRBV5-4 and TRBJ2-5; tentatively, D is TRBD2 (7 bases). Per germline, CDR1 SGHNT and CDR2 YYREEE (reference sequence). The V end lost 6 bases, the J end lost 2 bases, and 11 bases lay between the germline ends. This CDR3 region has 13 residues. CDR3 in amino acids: CASNEGGQETQYF. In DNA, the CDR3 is TGTGCCAGCAACGAGGGGGGGCAAGAGACCCAGTACTTC. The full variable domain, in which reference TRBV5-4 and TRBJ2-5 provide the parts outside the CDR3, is ETGVTQSPTHLIKTRGQQVTLRCSSQSGHNTVSWYQQALGQGPQFIFQYYREEENGRGNFPPRFSGLQFPNYSSELNVNALELDDSALYLCASNEGGQETQYFGPGTRLLVL.

The CDR3 coding sequence is TGTGCCAGCAGCGGACTAGCGGGGGGGTACCAAGAGACCCAGTACTTC. Protein: CASSGLAGGYQETQYF. This rearrangement joins TRBV27 to TRBJ2-5; 15 nucleotides align to TRBD2. The length of the CDR3 is 16 residues. V trimming: 6 bases; J trimming: 0 bases; junction bases outside the gene matches: 2. CDR1 is MNHEY, CDR2 SMNVEV, per germline (reference sequence).

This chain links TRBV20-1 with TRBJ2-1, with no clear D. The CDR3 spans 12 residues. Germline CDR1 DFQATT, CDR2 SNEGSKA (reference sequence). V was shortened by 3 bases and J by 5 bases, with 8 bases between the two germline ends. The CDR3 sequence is CSASPGHNEQFF. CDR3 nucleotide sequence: TGCAGTGCTAGTCCGGGTCACAATGAGCAGTTCTTC.

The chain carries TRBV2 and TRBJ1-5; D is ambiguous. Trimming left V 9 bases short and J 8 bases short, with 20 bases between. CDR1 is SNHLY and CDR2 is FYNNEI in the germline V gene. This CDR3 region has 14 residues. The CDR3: CASNGPVNSKPQHF. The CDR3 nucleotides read TGTGCCAGTAATGGACCGGTCAATTCGAAGCCCCAGCATTTT.

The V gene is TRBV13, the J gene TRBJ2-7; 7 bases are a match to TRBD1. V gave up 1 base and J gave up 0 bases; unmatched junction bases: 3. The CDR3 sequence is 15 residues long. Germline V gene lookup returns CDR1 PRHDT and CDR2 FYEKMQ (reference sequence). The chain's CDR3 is CASSLEGQNSYEQYF. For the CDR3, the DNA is TGTGCCAGCAGCTTAGAGGGACAGAACTCCTACGAGCAGTACTTC. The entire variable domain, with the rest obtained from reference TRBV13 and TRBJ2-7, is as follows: AAGVIQSPRHLIKEKRETATLKCYPIPRHDTVYWYQQGPGQDPQFLISFYEKMQSDKGSIPDRFSAQQFSDYHSELNMSSLELGDSALYFCASSLEGQNSYEQYFGPGTRLTVT.

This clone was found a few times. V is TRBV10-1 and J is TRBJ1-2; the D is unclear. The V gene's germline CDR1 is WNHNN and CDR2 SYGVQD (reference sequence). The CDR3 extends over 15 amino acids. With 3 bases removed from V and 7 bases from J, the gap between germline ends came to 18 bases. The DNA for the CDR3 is TGCGCCAGCAGTGATCCATCTCTGATCCGGGGTGGCTACACCTTC. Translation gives CASSDPSLIRGGYTF.

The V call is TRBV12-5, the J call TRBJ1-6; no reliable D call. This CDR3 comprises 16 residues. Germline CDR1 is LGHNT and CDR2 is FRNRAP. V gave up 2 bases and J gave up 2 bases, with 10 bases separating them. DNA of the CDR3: TGTGCTAGTGGTTTGAAGCTGAGCACCTATAATTCACCCCTCCACTTT. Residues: CASGLKLSTYNSPLHF.

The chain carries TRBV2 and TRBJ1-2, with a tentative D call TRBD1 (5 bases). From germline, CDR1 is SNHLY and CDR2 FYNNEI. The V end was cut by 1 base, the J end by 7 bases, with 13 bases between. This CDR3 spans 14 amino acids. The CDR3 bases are TGTGCCAGCAGTGAAGTAAAGGGGTCGGGTGGCTACACCTTC. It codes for CASSEVKGSGGYTF.